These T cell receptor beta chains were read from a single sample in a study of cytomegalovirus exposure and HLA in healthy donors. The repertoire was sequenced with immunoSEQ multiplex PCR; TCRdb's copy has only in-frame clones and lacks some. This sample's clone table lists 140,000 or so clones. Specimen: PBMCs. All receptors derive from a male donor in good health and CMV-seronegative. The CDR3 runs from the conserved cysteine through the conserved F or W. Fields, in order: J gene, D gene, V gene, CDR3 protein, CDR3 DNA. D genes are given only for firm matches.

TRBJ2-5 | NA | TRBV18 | CASSPSEETQYF | TGTGCCAGCTCACCAAGCGAAGAGACCCAGTACTTC
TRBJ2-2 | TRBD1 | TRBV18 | CASSQGQAGTGELFF | TGTGCCAGCTCACAAGGACAGGCCGGCACCGGGGAGCTGTTTTTT
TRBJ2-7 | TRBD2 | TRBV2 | CASRGGPSGATYEQYF | TGTGCCAGCAGGGGGGGTCCTAGCGGGGCTACCTACGAGCAGTACTTC
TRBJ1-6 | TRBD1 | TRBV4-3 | CASSPTRTGGPLHF | TGCGCCAGCAGCCCAACCCGGACAGGAGGGCCCCTCCACTTT
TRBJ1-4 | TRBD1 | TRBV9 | CASSPPGGTDNEKLFF | TGTGCCAGCAGCCCCCCGGGGGGGACAGACAATGAAAAACTGTTTTTT
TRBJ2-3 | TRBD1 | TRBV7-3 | CASSLAGQGYGTQYF | TGTGCCAGCAGCTTAGCTGGACAGGGATATGGTACGCAGTATTTT
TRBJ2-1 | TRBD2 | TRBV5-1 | CASSLGSGLAGVNEQFF | TGCGCCAGCAGCTTGGGTTCGGGACTAGCGGGAGTGAATGAGCAGTTCTTC
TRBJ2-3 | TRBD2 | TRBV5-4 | CASSLGGSGGGNTQYF | TGTGCCAGCAGCTTGGGGGGTAGCGGGGGCGGGAATACGCAGTATTTT
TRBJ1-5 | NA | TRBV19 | CASSIEGYSNQPQHF | TGTGCCAGTAGTATCGAGGGTTATAGCAATCAGCCCCAGCATTTT
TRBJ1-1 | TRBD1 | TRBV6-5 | CASSYSTGWTEAFF | TGTGCCAGCAGTTACTCGACAGGGTGGACTGAAGCTTTCTTT
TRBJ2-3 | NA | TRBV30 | CAWSGGRPPAADTQYF | TGTGCCTGGAGTGGAGGCCGCCCCCCGGCAGCAGATACGCAGTATTTT
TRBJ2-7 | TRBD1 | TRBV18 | CASSPTGGTYEQYF | TGTGCCAGCTCACCAACAGGGGGTACCTACGAGCAGTACTTC
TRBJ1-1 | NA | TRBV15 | CATSRDDEDVVTEAFF | TGTGCCACCAGCAGAGATGACGAGGATGTGGTTACTGAAGCTTTCTTT
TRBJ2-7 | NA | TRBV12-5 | CASRVGGTYEQYF | TGTGCTAGTCGGGTCGGGGGTACCTACGAGCAGTACTTC
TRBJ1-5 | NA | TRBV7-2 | CASSFSGNSNQPQHF | TGTGCCAGCAGCTTTTCAGGGAATAGCAATCAGCCCCAGCATTTT
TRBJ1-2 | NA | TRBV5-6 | CASSPAGRTDGYTF | TGTGCCAGCAGCCCGGCGGGGCGGACCGATGGCTACACCTTC
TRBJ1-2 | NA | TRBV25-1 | CASSDPRGPSIYYGYTF | TGTGCCAGCAGTGACCCCCGAGGGCCTAGTATTTACTATGGCTACACCTTC
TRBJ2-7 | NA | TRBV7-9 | CASSSPSLSSYEQYF | TGTGCCAGCAGCTCCCCAAGCCTTAGCTCCTACGAGCAGTACTTC
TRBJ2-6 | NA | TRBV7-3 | CASSPRGGTGANVLTF | TGTGCCAGCAGCCCGAGGGGGGGGACTGGGGCCAACGTCCTGACTTTC
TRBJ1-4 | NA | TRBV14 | CASSQDFGEKLFF | TGTGCCAGCAGCCAAGATTTCGGTGAAAAACTGTTTTTT
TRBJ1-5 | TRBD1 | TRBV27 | CASSQGNNQPQHF | TGTGCCAGTTCACAGGGGAACAATCAGCCCCAGCATTTT
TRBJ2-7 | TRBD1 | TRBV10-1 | CASSSGTANSYEQYF | TGCGCCAGCAGTTCCGGGACAGCCAACTCCTACGAGCAGTACTTC
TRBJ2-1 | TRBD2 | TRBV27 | CASQTLAGVYNEQFF | TGTGCCTCCCAGACTCTAGCGGGGGTTTACAATGAGCAGTTCTTC
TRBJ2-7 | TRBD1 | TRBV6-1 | CASTRQGNEQYF | TGTGCCAGCACCAGACAGGGGAACGAGCAGTACTTC
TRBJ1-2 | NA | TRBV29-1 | CSVEYQGRGYGYTF | TGCAGCGTTGAATATCAGGGGCGCGGCTATGGCTACACCTTC
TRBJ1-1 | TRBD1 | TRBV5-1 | CASSPTPGQGNTEAFF | TGCGCCAGCAGCCCGACCCCGGGACAGGGGAACACTGAAGCTTTCTTT
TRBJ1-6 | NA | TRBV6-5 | CASSLDAVYSPLHF | TGTGCCAGCAGCCTTGACGCGGTATATTCACCCCTCCACTTT
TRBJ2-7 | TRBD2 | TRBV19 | CASSIVLAGRLYF | TGTGCCAGTAGTATAGTTTTAGCGGGGAGGCTGTACTTC
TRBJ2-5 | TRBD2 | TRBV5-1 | CASSLDGLAGETQYF | TGCGCCAGCAGCTTGGATGGACTAGCGGGAGAGACCCAGTACTTC
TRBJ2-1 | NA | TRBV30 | CAWSTGLTPFYNEQFF | TGTGCCTGGAGTACGGGACTTACTCCGTTCTACAATGAGCAGTTCTTC
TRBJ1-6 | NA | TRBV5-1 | CASSLWTANSPLHF | TGCGCCAGCAGCTTGTGGACAGCTAATTCACCCCTCCACTTT
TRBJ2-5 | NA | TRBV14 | CASSQFNPLRETQYF | TGTGCCAGCAGCCAATTTAACCCTTTGAGGGAGACCCAGTACTTC
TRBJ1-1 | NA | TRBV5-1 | CASSWSPDIVNTEAFF | TGCGCCAGCAGCTGGTCCCCGGACATAGTGAACACTGAAGCTTTCTTT